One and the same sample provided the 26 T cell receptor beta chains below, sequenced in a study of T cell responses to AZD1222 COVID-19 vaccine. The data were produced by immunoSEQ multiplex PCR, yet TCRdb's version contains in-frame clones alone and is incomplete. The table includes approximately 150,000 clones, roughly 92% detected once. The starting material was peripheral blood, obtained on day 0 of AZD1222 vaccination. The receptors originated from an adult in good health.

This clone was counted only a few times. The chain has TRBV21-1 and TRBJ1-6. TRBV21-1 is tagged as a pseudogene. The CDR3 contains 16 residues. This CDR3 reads CASSKVPLSGVSPLHF. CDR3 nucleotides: TGTGCCAGCAGCAAAGTCCCTCTGTCGGGGGTTTCACCCCTCCACTTT.

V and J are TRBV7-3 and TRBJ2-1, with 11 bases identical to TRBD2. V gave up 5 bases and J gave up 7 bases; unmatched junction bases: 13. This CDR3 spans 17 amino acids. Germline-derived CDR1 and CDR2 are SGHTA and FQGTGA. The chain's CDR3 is CASSPELIAGGRNEQFF. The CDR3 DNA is TGTGCCAGCAGCCCCGAACTTATAGCGGGAGGGCGGAATGAGCAGTTCTTC.

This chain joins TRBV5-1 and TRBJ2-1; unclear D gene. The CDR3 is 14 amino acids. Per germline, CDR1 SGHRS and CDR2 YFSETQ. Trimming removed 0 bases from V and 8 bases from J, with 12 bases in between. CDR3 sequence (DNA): TGCGCCAGCAGCTTGGTCGGACCCCCAGATGAGCAGTTCTTC. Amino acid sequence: CASSLVGPPDEQFF. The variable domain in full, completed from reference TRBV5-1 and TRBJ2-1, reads KAGVTQTPRYLIKTRGQQVTLSCSPISGHRSVSWYQQTPGQGLQFLFEYFSETQRNKGNFPGRFSGRQFSNSRSEMNVSTLELGDSALYLCASSLVGPPDEQFFGPGTRLTVL.

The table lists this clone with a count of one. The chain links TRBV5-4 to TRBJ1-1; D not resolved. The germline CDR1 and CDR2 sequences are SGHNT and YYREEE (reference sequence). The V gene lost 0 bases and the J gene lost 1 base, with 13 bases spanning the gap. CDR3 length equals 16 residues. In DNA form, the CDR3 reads TGTGCCAGCAGCTTGGCCCTACGGGGAGGGAACACTGAAGCTTTCTTT. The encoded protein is CASSLALRGGNTEAFF.

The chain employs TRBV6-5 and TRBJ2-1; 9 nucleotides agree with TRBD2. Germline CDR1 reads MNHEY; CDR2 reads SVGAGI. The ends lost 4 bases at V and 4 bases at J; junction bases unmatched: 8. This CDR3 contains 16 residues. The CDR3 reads CASSSLVAGAYNEQFF. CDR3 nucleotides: TGTGCCAGCAGTTCCCTCGTAGCGGGAGCATACAATGAGCAGTTCTTC.

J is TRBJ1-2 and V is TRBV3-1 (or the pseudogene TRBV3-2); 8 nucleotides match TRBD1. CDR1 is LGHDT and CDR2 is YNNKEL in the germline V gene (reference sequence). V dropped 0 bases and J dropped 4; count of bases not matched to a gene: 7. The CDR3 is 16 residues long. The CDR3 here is CASSQERGRGRYGYTF. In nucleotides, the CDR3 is TGTGCCAGCAGCCAAGAAAGGGGCAGGGGGCGCTATGGCTACACCTTC.

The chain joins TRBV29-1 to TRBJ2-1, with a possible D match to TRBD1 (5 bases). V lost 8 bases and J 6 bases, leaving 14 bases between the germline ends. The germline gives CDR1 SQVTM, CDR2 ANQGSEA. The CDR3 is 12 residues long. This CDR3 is CSYSRDGNEQFF. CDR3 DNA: TGCAGCTATTCCAGGGATGGCAATGAGCAGTTCTTC.

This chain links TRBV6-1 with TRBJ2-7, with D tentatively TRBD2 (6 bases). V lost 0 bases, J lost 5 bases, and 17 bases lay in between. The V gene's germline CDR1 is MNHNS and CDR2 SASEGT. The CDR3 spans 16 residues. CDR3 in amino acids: CASSEARGRVRDEQYF. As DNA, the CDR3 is TGTGCCAGCAGTGAAGCTCGGGGGAGAGTCCGGGACGAGCAGTACTTC.

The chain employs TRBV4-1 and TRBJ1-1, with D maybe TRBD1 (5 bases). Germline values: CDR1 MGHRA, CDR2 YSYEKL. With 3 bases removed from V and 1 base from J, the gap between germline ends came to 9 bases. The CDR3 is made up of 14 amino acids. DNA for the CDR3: TGCGCCAGCAGCCAGCCCGGACAGAACACTGAAGCTTTCTTT. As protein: CASSQPGQNTEAFF.

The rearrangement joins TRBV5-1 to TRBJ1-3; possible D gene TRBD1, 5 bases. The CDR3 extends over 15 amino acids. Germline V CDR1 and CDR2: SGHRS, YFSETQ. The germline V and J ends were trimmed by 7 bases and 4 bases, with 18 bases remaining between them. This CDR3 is CASSPRGGDGNTIYF. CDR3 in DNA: TGCGCCAGCTCCCCTCGCGGTGGGGACGGAAACACCATATATTTT.

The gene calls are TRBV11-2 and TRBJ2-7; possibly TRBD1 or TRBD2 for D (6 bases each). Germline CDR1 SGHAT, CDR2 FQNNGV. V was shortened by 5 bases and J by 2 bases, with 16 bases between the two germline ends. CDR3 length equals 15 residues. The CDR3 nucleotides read TGTGCCAGCAGCCCGGGGGCCTACGAAGCCTACGAGCAGTACTTC. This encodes CASSPGAYEAYEQYF. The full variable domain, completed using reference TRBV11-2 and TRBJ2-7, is EAGVAQSPRYKIIEKRQSVAFWCNPISGHATLYWYQQILGQGPKLLIQFQNNGVVDDSQLPKDRFSAERLKGVDSTLKIQPAKLEDSAVYLCASSPGAYEAYEQYFGPGTRLTVT.

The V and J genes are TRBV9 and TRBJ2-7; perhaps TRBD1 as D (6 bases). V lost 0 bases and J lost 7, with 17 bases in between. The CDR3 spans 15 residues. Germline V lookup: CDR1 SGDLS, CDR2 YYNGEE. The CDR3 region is CASSVGPGQLAEQYF. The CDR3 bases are TGTGCCAGCAGCGTAGGTCCCGGACAGTTAGCGGAGCAGTACTTC.

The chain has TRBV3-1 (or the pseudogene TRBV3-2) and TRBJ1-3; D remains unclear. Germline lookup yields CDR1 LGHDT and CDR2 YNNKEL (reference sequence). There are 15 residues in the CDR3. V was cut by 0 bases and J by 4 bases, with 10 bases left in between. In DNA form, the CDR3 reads TGTGCCAGCAGCCAAGATTTAATTTCCGGAAACACCATATATTTT. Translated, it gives CASSQDLISGNTIYF.

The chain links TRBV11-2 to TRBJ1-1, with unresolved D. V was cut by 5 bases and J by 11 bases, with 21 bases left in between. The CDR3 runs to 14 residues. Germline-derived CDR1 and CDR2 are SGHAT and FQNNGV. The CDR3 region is CASSLYKPPHGAFF. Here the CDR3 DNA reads TGTGCCAGCAGCCTCTACAAGCCGCCTCACGGGGCTTTCTTT. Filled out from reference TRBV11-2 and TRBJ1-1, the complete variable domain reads EAGVAQSPRYKIIEKRQSVAFWCNPISGHATLYWYQQILGQGPKLLIQFQNNGVVDDSQLPKDRFSAERLKGVDSTLKIQPAKLEDSAVYLCASSLYKPPHGAFFGQGTRLTVV.

CDR3 bases: TGTGCCAGCTCCCAGGGGGGCTCTGGGGCCAACGTCCTGACTTTC. It encodes CASSQGGSGANVLTF. The chain employs TRBV6-4 and TRBJ2-6; D may be TRBD1 (7 bases). Trimming took off 8 bases at V and 0 bases at J, with 11 bases between the two ends. Germline assignment: CDR1 MRHNA and CDR2 SNTAGT. The CDR3 contains 15 residues.

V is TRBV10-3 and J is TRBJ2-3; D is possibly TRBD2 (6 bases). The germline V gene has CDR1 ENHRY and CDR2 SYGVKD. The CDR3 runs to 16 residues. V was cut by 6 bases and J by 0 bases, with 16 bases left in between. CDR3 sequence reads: CAISRAGLASTDTQYF. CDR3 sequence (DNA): TGTGCCATCAGCAGGGCGGGACTCGCTAGCACAGATACGCAGTATTTT.

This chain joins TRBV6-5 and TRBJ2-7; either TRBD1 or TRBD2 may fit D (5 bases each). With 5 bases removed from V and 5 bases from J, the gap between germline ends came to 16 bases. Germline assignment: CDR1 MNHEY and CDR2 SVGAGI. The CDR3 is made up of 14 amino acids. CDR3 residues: CASSPSSQGDEQYF. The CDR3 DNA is TGTGCCAGCAGTCCTAGCTCCCAGGGAGACGAGCAGTACTTC.

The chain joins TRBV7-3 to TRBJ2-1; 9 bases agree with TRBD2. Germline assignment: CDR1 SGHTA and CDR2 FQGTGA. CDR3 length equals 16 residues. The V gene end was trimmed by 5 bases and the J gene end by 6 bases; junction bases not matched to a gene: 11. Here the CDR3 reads CASSPTGTSWSNEQFF. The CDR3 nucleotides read TGTGCCAGCAGCCCCACCGGGACTAGCTGGTCCAATGAGCAGTTCTTC.

The CDR3 DNA sequence: TGCGCCAGCAGCTTGGCCGGGAAAACCGGGGAGACCCAGTACTTC. This sequence encodes CASSLAGKTGETQYF. The chain uses TRBV5-1 and TRBJ2-5; tentative D call: TRBD2 (5 bases). The V end lost 0 bases, the J end lost 5 bases, and 14 bases lay between the germline ends. This CDR3 contains 15 residues. CDR1 and CDR2 (germline): SGHRS, YFSETQ. The full variable domain, in which reference TRBV5-1 and TRBJ2-5 provide the parts outside the CDR3, is KAGVTQTPRYLIKTRGQQVTLSCSPISGHRSVSWYQQTPGQGLQFLFEYFSETQRNKGNFPGRFSGRQFSNSRSEMNVSTLELGDSALYLCASSLAGKTGETQYFGPGTRLLVL.

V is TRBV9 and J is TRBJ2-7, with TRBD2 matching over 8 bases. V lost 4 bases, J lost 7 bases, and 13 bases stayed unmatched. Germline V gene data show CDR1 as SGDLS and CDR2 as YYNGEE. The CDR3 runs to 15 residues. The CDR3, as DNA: TGTGCCAGCAGCCCTCGGGGGGGAGCCCCTTGGGAGCAGTACTTC. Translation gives CASSPRGGAPWEQYF.

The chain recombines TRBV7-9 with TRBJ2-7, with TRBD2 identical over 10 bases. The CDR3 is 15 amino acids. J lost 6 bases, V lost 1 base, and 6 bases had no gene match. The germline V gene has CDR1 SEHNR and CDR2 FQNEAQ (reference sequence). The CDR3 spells CASSLGGTSVREQYF. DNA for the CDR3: TGTGCCAGCAGCTTAGGAGGGACTAGCGTTCGCGAGCAGTACTTC.

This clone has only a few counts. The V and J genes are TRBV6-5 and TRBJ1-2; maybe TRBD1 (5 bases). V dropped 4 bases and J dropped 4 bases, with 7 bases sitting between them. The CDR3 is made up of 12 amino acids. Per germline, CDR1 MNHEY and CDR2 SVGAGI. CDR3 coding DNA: TGTGCCAGCAGTTTCCAGGGCTATGGCTACACCTTC. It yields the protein CASSFQGYGYTF.

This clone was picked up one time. The CDR3 DNA is TGTGCCACCAGTGGGTGGCGGTCCAATCAGCCCCAGCATTTT. This gives the protein CATSGWRSNQPQHF. The rearrangement uses TRBV24-1 and TRBJ1-5; D unresolved. CDR1 KGHDR and CDR2 SFDVKD come from the germline V gene. Trimming shortened V by 5 bases and J by 3 bases, and 10 bases separated the two germline ends. This CDR3 comprises 14 residues.

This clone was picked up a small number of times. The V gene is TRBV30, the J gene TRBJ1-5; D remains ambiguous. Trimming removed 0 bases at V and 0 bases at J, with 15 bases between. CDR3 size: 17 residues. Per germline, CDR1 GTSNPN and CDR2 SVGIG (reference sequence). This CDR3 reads CAWSVGGYTISNQPQHF. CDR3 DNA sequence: TGTGCCTGGAGTGTAGGAGGCTACACCATTAGCAATCAGCCCCAGCATTTT.

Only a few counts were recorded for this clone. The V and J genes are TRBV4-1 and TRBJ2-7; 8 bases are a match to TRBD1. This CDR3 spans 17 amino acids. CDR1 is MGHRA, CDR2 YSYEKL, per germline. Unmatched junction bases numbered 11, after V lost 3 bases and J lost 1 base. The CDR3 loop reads CASSQLDPDRESYEQYF. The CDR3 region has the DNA TGCGCCAGCAGCCAGCTAGACCCGGACAGGGAATCCTACGAGCAGTACTTC.

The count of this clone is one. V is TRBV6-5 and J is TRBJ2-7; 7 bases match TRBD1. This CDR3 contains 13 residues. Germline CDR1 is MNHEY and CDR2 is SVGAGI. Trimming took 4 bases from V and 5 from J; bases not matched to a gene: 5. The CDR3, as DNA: TGTGCCAGCAGTTGGGACAGACCTAACGAGCAGTACTTC. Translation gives CASSWDRPNEQYF.